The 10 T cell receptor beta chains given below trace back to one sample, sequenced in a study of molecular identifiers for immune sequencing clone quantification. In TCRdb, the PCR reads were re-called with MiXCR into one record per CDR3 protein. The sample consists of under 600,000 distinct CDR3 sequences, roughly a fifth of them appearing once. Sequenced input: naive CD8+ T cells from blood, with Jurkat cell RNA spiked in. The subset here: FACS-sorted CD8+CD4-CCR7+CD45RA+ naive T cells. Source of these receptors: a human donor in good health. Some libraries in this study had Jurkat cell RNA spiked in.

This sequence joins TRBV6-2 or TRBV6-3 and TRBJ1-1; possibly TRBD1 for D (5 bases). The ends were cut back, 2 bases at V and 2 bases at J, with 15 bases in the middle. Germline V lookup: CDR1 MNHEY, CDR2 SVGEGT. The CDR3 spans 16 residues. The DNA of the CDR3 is TGTGCCAGCAGTTACACAGGACCCCCGGGAAACACTGAAGCTTTCTTT. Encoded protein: CASSYTGPPGNTEAFF.

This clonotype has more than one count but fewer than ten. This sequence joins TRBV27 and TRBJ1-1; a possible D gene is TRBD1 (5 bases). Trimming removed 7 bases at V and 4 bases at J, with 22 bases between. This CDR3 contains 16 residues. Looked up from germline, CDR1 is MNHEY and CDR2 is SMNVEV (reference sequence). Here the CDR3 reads CASNEYAGLPSTEAFF. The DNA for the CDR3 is TGTGCCAGCAATGAGTACGCAGGGTTGCCAAGCACTGAAGCTTTCTTT.

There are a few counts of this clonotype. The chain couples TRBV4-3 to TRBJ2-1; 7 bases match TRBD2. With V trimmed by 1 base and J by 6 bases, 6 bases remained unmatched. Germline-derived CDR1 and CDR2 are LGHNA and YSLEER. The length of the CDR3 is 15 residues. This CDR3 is CASSQAQRDRNEQFF. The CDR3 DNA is TGCGCCAGCAGCCAAGCCCAGCGGGACCGCAATGAGCAGTTCTTC.

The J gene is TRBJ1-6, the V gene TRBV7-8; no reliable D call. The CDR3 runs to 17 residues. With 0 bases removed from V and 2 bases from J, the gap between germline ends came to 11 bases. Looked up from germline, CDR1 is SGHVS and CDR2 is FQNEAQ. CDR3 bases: TGTGCCAGCAGCTTAGCGCAGGAAACCCCCTATAATTCACCCCTCCACTTT. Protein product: CASSLAQETPYNSPLHF. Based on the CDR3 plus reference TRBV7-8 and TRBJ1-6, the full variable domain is GAGVSQSPRYKVAKRGQDVALRCDPISGHVSLFWYQQALGQGPEFLTYFQNEAQLDKSGLPSDRFFAERPEGSVSTLKIQRTQQEDSAVYLCASSLAQETPYNSPLHFGNGTRLTVT.

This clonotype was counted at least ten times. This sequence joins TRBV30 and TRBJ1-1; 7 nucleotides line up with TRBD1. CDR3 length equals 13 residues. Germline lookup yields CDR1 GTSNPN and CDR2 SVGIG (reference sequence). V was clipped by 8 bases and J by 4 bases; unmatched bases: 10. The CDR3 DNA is TGTGCCGGAGACTCGACAGGGCGCACTGAAGCTTTCTTT. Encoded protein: CAGDSTGRTEAFF.

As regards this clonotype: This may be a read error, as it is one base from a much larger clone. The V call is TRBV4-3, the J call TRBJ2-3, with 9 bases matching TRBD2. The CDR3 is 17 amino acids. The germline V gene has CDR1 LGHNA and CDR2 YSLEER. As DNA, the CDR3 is TGCGCCAGCAACCAAGGGACTAGCAAATTATACACAGATACGCAGTATTTT. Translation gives CASNQGTSKLYTDTQYF.

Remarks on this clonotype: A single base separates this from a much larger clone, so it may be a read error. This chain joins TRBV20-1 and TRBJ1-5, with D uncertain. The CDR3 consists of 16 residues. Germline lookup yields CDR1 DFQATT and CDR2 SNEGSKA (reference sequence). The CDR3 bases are TGCAGTGCTAGGGATTATTTGCTCAGCAGCAATCAGCCCCGGCATTTT. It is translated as CSARDYLLSSNQPRHF.

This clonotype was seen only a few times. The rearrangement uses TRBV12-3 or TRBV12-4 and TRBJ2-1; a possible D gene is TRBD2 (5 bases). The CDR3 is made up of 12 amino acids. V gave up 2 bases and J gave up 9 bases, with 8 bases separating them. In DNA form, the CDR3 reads TGTGCCAGCAGTTTAATCCTAGCTGAGCAGTTCTTC. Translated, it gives CASSLILAEQFF.

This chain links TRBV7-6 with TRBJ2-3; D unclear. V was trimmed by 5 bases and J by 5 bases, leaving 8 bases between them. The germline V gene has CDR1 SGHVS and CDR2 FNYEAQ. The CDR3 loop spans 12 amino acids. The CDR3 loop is CASSRKEDTQYF. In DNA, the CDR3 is TGTGCCAGCAGCCGTAAAGAAGATACGCAGTATTTT.

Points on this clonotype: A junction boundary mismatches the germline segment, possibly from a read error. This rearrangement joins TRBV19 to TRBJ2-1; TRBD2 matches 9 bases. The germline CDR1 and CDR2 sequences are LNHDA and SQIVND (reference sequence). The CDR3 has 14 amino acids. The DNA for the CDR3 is TGTGCCAATAGTGGTCAAGCGGGAGGAGGTGAGCAGTTCTTC. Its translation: CANSGQAGGGEQFF.